This T cell receptor beta chain was profiled in a study of T-cell reconstitution after alpha-beta-depleted transplantation in children. The authors prepared the TCRbeta library with unique molecular identifiers. MiXCR was run by TCRdb on the PCR reads, yielding one entry per CDR3 protein. The sample consists of hundreds of thousands of distinct CDR3 sequences, about 11% of them appearing once. The ends lost 11 bases at V and 7 bases at J; junction bases unmatched: 14. In germline, CDR1 is SEHNR, CDR2 FQNEAQ (reference sequence). CDR3 length equals 14 residues. The TCR sequence derives from a human donor who donated a stem cell graft to a child with acute myeloid leukemia. The sequenced sample was PBMCs from the stem cell graft donor, obtained from the stem cell graft. This chain connects TRBV7-9 to TRBJ2-1; the match to TRBD2 covers 7 bases. As DNA, the CDR3 is TGTGCCCCTGGGGCGGGAGAGGCTTTGAATGAGCAGTTCTTC. As protein: CAPGAGEALNEQFF.